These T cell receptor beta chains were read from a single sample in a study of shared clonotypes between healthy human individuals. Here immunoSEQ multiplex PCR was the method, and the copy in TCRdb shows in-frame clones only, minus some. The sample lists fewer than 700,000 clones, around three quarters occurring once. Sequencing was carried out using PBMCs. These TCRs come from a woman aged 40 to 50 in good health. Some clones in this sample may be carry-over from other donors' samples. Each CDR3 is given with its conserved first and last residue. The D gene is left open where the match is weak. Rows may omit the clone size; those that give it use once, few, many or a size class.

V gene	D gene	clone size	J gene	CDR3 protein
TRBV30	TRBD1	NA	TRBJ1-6	CAWSGQGDSPLHF
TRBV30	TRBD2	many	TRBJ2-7	CAWSGVGGPYEQYF
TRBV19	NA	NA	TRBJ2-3	CASSIGGRGTDTQYF
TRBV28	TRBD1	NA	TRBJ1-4	CASSLSLDRPNEKLFF
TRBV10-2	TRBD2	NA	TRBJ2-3	CASSSGGADTQYF
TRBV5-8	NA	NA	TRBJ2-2	CASSPGSNTGELFF
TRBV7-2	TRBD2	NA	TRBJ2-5	CASRRGRLAGEETQYF
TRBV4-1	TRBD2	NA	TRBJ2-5	CASSQPGLGETQYF
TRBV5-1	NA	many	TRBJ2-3	CASSFGGPTDTQYF
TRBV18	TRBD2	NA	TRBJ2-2	CASSPPSTGGTGELFF
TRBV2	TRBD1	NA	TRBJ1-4	CASASGTGDEKLFF
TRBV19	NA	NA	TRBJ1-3	CASGPGQLGGNTIYF
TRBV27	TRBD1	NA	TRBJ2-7	CASSIGTGGSSYEQYF
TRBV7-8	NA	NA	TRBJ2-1	CASSLDEVRANEQFF